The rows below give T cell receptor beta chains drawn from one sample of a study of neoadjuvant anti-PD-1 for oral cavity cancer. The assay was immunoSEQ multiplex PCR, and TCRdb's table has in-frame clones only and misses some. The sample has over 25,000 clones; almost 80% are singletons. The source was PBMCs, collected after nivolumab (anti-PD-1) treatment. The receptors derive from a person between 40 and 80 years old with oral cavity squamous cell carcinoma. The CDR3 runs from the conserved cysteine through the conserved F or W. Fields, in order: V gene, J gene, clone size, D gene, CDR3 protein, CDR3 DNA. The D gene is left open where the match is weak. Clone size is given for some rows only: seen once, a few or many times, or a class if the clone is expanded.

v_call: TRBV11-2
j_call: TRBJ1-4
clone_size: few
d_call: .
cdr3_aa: CASSMSFPRTEKLFF
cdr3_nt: TGTGCCAGCAGCATGAGTTTCCCTCGTACTGAAAAACTGTTTTTT

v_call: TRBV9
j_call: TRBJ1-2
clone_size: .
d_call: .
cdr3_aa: CASSHPGRLLDGYTF
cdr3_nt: TGTGCCAGCAGCCACCCGGGGAGGCTGCTCGATGGCTACACCTTC

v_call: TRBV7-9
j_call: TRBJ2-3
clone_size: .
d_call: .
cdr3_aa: CASSPTRAVSTDTQYF
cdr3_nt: TGTGCCAGCAGCCCGACGCGGGCCGTTAGCACAGATACGCAGTATTTT

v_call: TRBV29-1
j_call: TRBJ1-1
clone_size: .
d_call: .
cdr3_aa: CSVKLYTENTEAFF
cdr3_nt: TGCAGCGTCAAGCTCTACACAGAAAACACTGAAGCTTTCTTT

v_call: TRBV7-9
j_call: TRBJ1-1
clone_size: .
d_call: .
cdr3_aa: CASSTGRSEAFF
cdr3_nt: TGTGCCAGCAGCACAGGACGGAGTGAAGCTTTCTTT

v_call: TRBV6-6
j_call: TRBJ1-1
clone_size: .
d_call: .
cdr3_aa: CASSYPPTEAFF
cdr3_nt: TGTGCCAGCAGTTACCCTCCCACTGAAGCTTTCTTT

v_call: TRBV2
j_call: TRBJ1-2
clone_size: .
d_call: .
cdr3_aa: CASSLATGGYGYTF
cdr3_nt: TGTGCCAGCAGCCTGGCGACCGGGGGATATGGCTACACCTTC

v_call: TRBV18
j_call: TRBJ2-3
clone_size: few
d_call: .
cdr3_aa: CASSPPTSTDTQYF
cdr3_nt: TGTGCCAGCTCACCCCCAACTAGCACAGATACGCAGTATTTT

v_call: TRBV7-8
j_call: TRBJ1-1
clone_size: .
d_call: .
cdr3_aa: CASSAGRRNTEAFF
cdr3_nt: TGTGCCAGCAGCGCGGGACGGAGGAACACTGAAGCTTTCTTT

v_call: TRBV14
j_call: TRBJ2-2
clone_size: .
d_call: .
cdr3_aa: CASSQSGQRGNTGELFF
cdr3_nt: TGTGCCAGCAGCCAATCGGGCCAGAGAGGGAACACCGGGGAGCTGTTTTTT

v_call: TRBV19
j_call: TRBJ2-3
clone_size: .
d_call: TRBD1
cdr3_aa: CASSMGQTSTDTQYF
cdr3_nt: TGTGCCAGTAGTATGGGACAGACTAGCACAGATACGCAGTATTTT

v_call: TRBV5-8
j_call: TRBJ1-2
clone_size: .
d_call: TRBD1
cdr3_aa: CASSLEGGHYGYTF
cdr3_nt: TGTGCCAGCAGCTTGGAAGGGGGCCACTATGGCTACACCTTC

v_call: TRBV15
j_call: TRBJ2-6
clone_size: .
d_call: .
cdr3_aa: CATSRSHSGANVLTF
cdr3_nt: TGTGCCACCAGCCGCTCTCATTCTGGGGCCAACGTCCTGACTTTC

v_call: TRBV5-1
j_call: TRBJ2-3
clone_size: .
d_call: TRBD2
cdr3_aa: CASSIRGGPSTDTQYF
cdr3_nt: TGCGCCAGCAGCATACGCGGGGGGCCCAGCACAGATACGCAGTATTTT

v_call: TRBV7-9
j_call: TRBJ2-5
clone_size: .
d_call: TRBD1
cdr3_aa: CASSLRQGVGETQYF
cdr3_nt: TGTGCCAGCAGCCTGAGACAGGGGGTAGGAGAGACCCAGTACTTC

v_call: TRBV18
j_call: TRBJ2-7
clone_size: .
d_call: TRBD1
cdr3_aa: CASSLQPGQLYEQYF
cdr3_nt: TGTGCCAGCTCCCTTCAGCCGGGACAGCTCTACGAGCAGTACTTC

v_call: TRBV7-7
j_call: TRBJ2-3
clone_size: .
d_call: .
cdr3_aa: CASSLLPQGGSDTQYF
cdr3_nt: TGTGCCAGCAGCTTACTGCCTCAGGGGGGGTCGGATACGCAGTATTTT

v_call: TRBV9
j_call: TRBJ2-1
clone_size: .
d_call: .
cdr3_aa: CASSVRSLGTGSYNEQFF
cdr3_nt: TGTGCCAGCAGCGTAAGGTCCCTGGGGACTGGCTCCTACAATGAGCAGTTCTTC

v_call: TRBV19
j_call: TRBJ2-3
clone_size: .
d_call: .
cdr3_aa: CASSIRGYSTDTQYF
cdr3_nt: TGTGCCAGTAGTATCCGGGGATATAGCACAGATACGCAGTATTTT

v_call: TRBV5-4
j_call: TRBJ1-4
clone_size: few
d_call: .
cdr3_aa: CASRTGPSNEKLFF
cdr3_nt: TGTGCCAGCAGGACCGGACCTTCTAATGAAAAACTGTTTTTT

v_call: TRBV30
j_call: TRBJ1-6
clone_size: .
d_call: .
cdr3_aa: CAWSRQEDSPLHF
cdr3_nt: TGTGCCTGGAGTAGGCAGGAAGATTCACCCCTCCACTTT

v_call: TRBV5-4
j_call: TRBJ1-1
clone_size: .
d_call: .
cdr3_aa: CASPSLQGGTEAFF
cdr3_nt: TGTGCCAGCCCCTCTCTACAGGGTGGTACTGAAGCTTTCTTT

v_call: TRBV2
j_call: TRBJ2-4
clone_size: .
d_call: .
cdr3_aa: CASSVRDGLAKNIQYF
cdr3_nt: TGTGCCAGCAGTGTCAGGGATGGGCTAGCCAAAAACATTCAGTACTTC

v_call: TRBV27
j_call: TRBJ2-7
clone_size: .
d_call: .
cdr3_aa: CASSSGLYEQYF
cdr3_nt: TGTGCCAGCAGTTCGGGGCTTTACGAGCAGTACTTC

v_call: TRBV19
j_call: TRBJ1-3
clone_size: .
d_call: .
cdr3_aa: CASFEGGGNTIYF
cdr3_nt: TGTGCCAGTTTCGAGGGTGGAGGAAACACCATATATTTT

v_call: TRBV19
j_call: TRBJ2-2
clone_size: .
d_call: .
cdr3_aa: CASSTGTSHGAGELFF
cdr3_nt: TGTGCCAGTAGTACAGGGACTTCGCATGGGGCAGGGGAGCTGTTTTTT

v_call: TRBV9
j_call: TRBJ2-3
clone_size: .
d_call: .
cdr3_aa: CASSAEVGISTDTQYF
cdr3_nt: TGTGCCAGCAGCGCAGAGGTCGGGATCTCCACAGATACGCAGTATTTT

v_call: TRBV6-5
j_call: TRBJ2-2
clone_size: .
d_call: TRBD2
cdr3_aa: CASSYASGGATGELFF
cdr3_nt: TGTGCCAGCAGTTATGCTAGCGGGGGGGCCACCGGGGAGCTGTTTTTT

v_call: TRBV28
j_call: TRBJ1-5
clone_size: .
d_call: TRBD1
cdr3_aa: CASSDPTGRNQPQHF
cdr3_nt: TGTGCCAGCAGTGACCCGACAGGGCGCAATCAGCCCCAGCATTTT

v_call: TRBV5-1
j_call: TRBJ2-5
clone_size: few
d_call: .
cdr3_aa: CASSLGGDHVETQYF
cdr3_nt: TGCGCCAGCAGCTTGGGAGGGGATCATGTGGAGACCCAGTACTTC

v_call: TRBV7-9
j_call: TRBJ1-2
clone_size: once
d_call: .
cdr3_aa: CATARDNWESDGYTF
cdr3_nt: TGTGCCACCGCTAGGGACAATTGGGAAAGTGATGGCTACACCTTC

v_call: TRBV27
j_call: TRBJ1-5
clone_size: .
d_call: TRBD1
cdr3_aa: CASSPQTGYFSNQPQHF
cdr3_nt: TGTGCCAGCAGTCCCCAGACAGGGTATTTTAGCAATCAGCCCCAGCATTTT

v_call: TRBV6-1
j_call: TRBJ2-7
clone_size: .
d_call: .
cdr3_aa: CASSETAEGLEQYF
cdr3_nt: TGTGCCAGCAGTGAAACGGCGGAGGGTTTAGAGCAGTACTTC

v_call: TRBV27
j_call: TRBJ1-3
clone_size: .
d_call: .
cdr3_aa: CASSLEGVSGNTIYF
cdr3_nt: TGTGCCAGCAGTTTAGAGGGGGTTTCAGGAAACACCATATATTTT

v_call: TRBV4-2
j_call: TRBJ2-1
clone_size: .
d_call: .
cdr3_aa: CASSQEEGEAYNEQFF
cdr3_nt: TGTGCCAGCAGCCAAGAAGAGGGGGAGGCCTACAATGAGCAGTTCTTC

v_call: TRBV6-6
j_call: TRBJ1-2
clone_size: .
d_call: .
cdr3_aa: CASSAPGTLPYGYTF
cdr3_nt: TGTGCCAGCAGTGCACCCGGGACCCTACCCTATGGCTACACCTTC

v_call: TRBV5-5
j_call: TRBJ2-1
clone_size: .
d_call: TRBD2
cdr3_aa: CASSLRLAGGNEQFF
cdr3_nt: TGTGCCAGCAGTTTAAGACTAGCGGGGGGAAATGAGCAGTTCTTC

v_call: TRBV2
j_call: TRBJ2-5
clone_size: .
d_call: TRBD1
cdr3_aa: CASGRDRGASETQYF
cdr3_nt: TGTGCCAGCGGGAGGGACAGGGGAGCGTCGGAGACCCAGTACTTC

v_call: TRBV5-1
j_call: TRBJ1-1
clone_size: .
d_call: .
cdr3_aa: CASSLALADTEAFF
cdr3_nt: TGCGCCAGCAGCTTGGCTTTAGCGGACACTGAAGCTTTCTTT

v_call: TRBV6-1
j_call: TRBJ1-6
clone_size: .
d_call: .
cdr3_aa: CASGELRGPPYNSPLHF
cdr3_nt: TGTGCCAGCGGTGAACTCAGGGGCCCCCCTTATAATTCACCCCTCCACTTT

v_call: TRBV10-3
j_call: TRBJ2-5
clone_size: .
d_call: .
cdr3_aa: CAISARFQGGETQYF
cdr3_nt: TGTGCCATCAGTGCCCGCTTTCAGGGTGGGGAGACCCAGTACTTC

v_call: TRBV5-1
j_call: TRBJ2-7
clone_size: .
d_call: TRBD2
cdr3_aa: CASSHTVSGISYEQYF
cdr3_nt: TGCGCCAGCAGCCATACAGTGAGCGGGATATCCTACGAGCAGTACTTC